This T cell receptor (beta chain) was identified during a study of human T cells and chemical hapten exposure. Whole-study context: Largely, small differences in pooled library volume made per-sample TCR yields vary.

The library tagged each cDNA molecule with unique molecular identifiers. Authors' methods: Sequenced samples showed a median of approximately 96,000 TCRs each, with counts running from about 20,000 to 690,000. TCRdb re-called the reads with MiXCR, one entry per CDR3 protein. The authors' filters were not applied to this entry. The sample has around 120,000 distinct CDR3 sequences; about 8.9% are singletons. Study-wide findings and caveats: Following DPC sensitization, TCRs present above 1 in 1000 frequency showed no change.

The study extracted total RNA from unfractionated whole blood. This clonotype was seen a few times. Its specificity is not known. Sequencing was performed on whole blood. The source is a human donor in good health. Some clones in this sample may be carry-over from other donors' samples.

The DNA for the CDR3 is TGTGCCAGCAGTTCCCCACGGAGCCATGAGCAGTTCTTC. This gives the protein CASSSPRSHEQFF. This sequence joins TRBV6-6 and TRBJ2-1; the D is unclear. Trimming shortened V by 4 bases and J by 8 bases, and 12 bases separated the two germline ends. The CDR3 has 13 residues. CDR1 and CDR2 (germline): MNHNY, SVGAGI (reference sequence).